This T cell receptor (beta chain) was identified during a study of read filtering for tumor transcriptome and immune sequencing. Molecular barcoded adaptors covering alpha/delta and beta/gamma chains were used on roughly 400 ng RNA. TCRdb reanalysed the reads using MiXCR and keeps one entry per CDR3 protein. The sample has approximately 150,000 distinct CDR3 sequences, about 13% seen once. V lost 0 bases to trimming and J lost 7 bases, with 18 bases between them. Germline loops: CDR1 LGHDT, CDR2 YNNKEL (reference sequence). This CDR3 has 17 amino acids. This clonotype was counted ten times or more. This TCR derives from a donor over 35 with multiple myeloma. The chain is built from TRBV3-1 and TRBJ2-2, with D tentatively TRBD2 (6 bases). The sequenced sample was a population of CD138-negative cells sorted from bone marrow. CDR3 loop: CASSQEGSAGGFGELFF. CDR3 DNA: TGTGCCAGCAGCCAAGAAGGATCAGCGGGTGGTTTCGGGGAGCTGTTTTTT. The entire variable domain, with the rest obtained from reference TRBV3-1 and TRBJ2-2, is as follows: DTAVSQTPKYLVTQMGNDKSIKCEQNLGHDTMYWYKQDSKKFLKIMFSYNNKELIINETVPNRFSPKSPDKAHLNLHINSLELGDSAVYFCASSQEGSAGGFGELFFGEGSRLTVL.